The rows below give T cell receptor beta chains drawn from one sample of a study of cytomegalovirus exposure and HLA in healthy donors. Generated by immunoSEQ multiplex PCR, the TCRdb table keeps only in-frame clones and is missing some. This table has around 63,000 clones, about 90% appearing once. The specimen was PBMCs. The receptors originated from a young woman in good health and CMV-seronegative. Each CDR3 is given with its conserved first and last residue. Each record gives: J gene, D gene, V gene, clone size, CDR3 protein, CDR3 DNA. The D gene is left open where the match is weak. The listing skips clone size in some rows; elsewhere it reads once, few, many or a size class.

TRBJ1-5	-	TRBV7-2	-	CASSGQLGQPQHF	TGTGCCAGCAGTGGACAATTGGGTCAGCCCCAGCATTTT
TRBJ2-1	TRBD2	TRBV6-4	once	CASSDSRGGNEQFF	TGTGCCAGCAGTGACTCGCGGGGGGGCAATGAGCAGTTCTTC
TRBJ1-3	-	TRBV29-1	-	CSVVMRWGPGNTIYF	TGCAGCGTTGTAATGCGCTGGGGGCCTGGAAACACCATATATTTT
TRBJ2-5	-	TRBV29-1	-	CSLGSGETQYF	TGCAGCCTCGGGAGCGGGGAGACCCAGTACTTC
TRBJ1-2	TRBD1	TRBV2	-	CASSQGAGGYTF	TGTGCCAGCAGCCAGGGGGCGGGAGGCTACACCTTC
TRBJ2-1	-	TRBV18	-	CASSPGRGSYNEQFF	TGTGCCAGCTCACCTGGTCGGGGGTCCTACAATGAGCAGTTCTTC
TRBJ1-2	-	TRBV7-8	-	CASSLGPANYGYTF	TGTGCCAGCAGCTTAGGACCAGCGAACTATGGCTACACCTTC
TRBJ1-2	TRBD1	TRBV5-3	-	CARSPTGDYGYTF	TGTGCCAGAAGCCCAACAGGGGACTATGGCTACACCTTC
TRBJ2-5	TRBD1	TRBV2	-	CASLPGQGPQETQYF	TGTGCCAGCCTTCCCGGACAGGGACCACAAGAGACCCAGTACTTC
TRBJ2-1	TRBD1	TRBV19	-	CASSILRGLNEQFF	TGTGCCAGTAGTATCCTCAGGGGGCTAAATGAGCAGTTCTTC